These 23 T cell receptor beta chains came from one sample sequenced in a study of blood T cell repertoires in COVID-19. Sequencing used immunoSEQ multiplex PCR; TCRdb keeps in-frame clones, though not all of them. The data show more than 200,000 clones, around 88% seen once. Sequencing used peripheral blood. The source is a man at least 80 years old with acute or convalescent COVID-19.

The CDR3 bases are TGTGCCAGCAGCCTACAGGGCCTTAATGAAAAACTGTTTTTT. Its translation: CASSLQGLNEKLFF. The V and J genes are TRBV3-1 (or the pseudogene TRBV3-2) and TRBJ1-4, with D possibly being TRBD1 (6 bases). Germline V gene data show CDR1 as LGHDT and CDR2 as YNNKEL (reference sequence). V was pared by 4 bases and J by 4 bases, with 10 bases between. CDR3 length: 14 residues.

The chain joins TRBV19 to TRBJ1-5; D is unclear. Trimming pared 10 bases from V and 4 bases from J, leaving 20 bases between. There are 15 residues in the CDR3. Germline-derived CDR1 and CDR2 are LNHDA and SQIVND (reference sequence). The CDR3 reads CATKNMWGGNQPQHF. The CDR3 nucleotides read TGTGCCACCAAGAACATGTGGGGAGGGAATCAGCCCCAGCATTTT.

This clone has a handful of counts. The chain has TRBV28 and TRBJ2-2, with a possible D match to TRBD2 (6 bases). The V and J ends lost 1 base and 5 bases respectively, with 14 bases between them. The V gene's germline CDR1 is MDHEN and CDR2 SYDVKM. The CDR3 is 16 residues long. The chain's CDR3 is CASSLFSPGVTGELFF. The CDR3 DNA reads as TGTGCCAGCAGTTTATTTTCCCCGGGGGTGACCGGGGAGCTGTTTTTT. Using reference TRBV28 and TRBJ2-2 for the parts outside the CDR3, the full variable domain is DVKVTQSSRYLVKRTGEKVFLECVQDMDHENMFWYRQDPGLGLRLIYFSYDVKMKEKGDIPEGYSVSREKKERFSLILESASTNQTSMYLCASSLFSPGVTGELFFGEGSRLTVL.

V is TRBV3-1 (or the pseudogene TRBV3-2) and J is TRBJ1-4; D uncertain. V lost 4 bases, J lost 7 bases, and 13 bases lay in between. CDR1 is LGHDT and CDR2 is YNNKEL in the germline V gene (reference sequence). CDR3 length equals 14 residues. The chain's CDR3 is CASSRRAPLEKLFF. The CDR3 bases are TGTGCCAGCAGCCGGCGGGCCCCACTTGAAAAACTGTTTTTT.

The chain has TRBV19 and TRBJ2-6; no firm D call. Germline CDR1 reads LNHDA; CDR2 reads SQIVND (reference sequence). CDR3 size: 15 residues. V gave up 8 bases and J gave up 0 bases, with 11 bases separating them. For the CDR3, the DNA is TGTGCCAGTGTGGCAGTTCCCTCTGGGGCCAACGTCCTGACTTTC. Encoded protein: CASVAVPSGANVLTF.

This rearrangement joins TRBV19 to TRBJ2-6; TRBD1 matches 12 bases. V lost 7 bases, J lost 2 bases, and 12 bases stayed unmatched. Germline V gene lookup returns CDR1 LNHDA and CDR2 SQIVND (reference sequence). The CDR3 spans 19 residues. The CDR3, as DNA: TGTGCCAGTAATTCCATATTCCGGGACAGGGGGCCTGGGGCCAACGTCCTGACTTTC. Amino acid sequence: CASNSIFRDRGPGANVLTF.

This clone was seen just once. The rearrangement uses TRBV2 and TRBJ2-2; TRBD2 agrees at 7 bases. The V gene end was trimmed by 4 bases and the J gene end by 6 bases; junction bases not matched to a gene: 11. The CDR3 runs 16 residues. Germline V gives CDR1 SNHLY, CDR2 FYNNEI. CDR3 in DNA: TGTGCCAGCAGTGTAAGGGGAGGGGCAAACGCCGGGGAGCTGTTTTTT. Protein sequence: CASSVRGGANAGELFF. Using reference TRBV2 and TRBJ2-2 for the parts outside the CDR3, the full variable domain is EPEVTQTPSHQVTQMGQEVILRCVPISNHLYFYWYRQILGQKVEFLVSFYNNEISEKSEIFDDQFSVERPDGSNFTLKIRSTKLEDSAMYFCASSVRGGANAGELFFGEGSRLTVL.

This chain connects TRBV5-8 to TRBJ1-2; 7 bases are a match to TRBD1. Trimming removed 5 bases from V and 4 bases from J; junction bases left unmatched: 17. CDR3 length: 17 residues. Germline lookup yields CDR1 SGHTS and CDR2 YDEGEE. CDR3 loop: CASRMGQIPVTSYGYTF. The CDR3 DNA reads TGTGCCAGCAGGATGGGACAGATTCCAGTAACGTCCTATGGCTACACCTTC.

The CDR3 loop is CASSSRRAGTGNAFF. The CDR3 DNA sequence: TGTGCCAGCAGCTCCCGAAGAGCCGGGACAGGGAATGCTTTCTTT. The chain combines TRBV7-2 with TRBJ1-1, with 9 bases that match TRBD1. The ends lost 4 bases at V and 11 bases at J; junction bases unmatched: 14. The CDR3 spans 15 residues. The germline V gene encodes CDR1 SGHTA and CDR2 FQGNSA.

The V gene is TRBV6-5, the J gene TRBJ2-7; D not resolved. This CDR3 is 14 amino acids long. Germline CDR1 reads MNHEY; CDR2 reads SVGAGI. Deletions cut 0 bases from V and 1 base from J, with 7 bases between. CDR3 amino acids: CASSYSSTSYEQYF. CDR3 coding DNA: TGTGCCAGCAGTTACTCGAGTACGTCCTACGAGCAGTACTTC.

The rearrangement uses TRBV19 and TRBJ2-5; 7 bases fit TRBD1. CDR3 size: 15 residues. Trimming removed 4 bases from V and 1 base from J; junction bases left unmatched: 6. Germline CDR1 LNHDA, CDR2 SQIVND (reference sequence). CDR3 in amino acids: CASSTETGSQETQYF. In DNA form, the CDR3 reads TGTGCCAGTAGTACAGAGACAGGGAGCCAAGAGACCCAGTACTTC.

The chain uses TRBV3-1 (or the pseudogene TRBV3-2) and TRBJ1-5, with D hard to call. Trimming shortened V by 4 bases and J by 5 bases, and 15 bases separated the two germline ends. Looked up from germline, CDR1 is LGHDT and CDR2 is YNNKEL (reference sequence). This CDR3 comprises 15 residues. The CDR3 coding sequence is TGTGCCAGCAGCCCGACTTTCGCTCAAGATCAGCCCCAGCATTTT. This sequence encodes CASSPTFAQDQPQHF.

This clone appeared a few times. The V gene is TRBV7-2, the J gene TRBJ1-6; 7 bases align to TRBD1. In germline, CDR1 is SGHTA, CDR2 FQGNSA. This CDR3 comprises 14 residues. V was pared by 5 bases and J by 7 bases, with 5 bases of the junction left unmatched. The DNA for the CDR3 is TGTGCCAGCAGCGTACAGGGGCGGAATTCACCCCTCCACTTT. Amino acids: CASSVQGRNSPLHF.

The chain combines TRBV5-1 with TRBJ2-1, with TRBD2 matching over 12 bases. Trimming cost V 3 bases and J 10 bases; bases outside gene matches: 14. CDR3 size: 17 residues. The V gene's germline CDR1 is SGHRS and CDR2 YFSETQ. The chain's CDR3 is CASSYTAGLAGRREQFF. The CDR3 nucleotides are TGCGCCAGCAGCTATACAGCGGGACTAGCGGGTCGTAGGGAGCAGTTCTTC.

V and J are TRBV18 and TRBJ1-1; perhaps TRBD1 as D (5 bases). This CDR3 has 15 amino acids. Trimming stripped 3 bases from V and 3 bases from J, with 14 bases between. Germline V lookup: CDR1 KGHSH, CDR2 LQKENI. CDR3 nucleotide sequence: TGTGCCAGCTCACCCATCAGGGATACGGACACTGAAGCTTTCTTT. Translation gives CASSPIRDTDTEAFF. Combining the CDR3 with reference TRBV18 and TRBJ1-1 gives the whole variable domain NAGVMQNPRHLVRRRGQEARLRCSPMKGHSHVYWYRQLPEEGLKFMVYLQKENIIDESGMPKERFSAEFPKEGPSILRIQQVVRGDSAAYFCASSPIRDTDTEAFFGQGTRLTVV.

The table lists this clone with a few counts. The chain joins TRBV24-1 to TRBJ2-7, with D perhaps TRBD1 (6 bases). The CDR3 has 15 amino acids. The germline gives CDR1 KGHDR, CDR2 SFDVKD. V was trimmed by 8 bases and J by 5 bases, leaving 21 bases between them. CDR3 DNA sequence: TGTGCCACCATCGTGCTAGGACAGTCTCTCGACGAGCAGTACTTC. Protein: CATIVLGQSLDEQYF.

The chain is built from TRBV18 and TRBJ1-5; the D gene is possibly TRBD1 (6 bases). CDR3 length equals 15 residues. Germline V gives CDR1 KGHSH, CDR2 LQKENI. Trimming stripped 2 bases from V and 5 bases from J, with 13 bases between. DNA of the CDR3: TGTGCCAGCTCACCAGGCAGGGGAGAATATCAGCCCCAGCATTTT. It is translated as CASSPGRGEYQPQHF.

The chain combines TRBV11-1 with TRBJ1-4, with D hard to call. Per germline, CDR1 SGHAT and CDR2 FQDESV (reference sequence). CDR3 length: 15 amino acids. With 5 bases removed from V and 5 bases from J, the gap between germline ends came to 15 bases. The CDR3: CASSIQVGSNEKLFF. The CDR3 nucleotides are TGTGCCAGCAGCATACAAGTCGGGTCGAATGAAAAACTGTTTTTT.

For the CDR3, the DNA is TGTGCCAGCAGCAACAGACAAGCTGGAAACACCATATATTTT. Protein sequence: CASSNRQAGNTIYF. The V gene is TRBV13, the J gene TRBJ1-3, with D unresolved. Trimming took off 5 bases at V and 2 bases at J, with 10 bases between the two ends. CDR3 length: 14 amino acids. Germline assignment: CDR1 PRHDT and CDR2 FYEKMQ (reference sequence).

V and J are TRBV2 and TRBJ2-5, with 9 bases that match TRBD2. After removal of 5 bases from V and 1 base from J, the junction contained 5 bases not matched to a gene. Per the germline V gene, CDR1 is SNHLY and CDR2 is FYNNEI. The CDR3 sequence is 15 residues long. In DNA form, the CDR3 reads TGTGCCAGCAGTCTACTACTAGCGGGCCAAGAGACCCAGTACTTC. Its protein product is CASSLLLAGQETQYF.

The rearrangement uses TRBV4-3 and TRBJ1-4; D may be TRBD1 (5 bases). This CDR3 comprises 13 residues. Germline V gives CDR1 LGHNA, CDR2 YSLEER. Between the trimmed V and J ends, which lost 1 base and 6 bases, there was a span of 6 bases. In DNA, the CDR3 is TGCGCCAGCAGCCAAGGCAGGGATGAAAAACTGTTTTTT. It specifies CASSQGRDEKLFF.

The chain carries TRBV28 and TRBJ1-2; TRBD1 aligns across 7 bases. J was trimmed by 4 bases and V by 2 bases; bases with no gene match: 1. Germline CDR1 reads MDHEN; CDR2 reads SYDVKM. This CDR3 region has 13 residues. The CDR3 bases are TGTGCCAGCAGTTTAAACAGGGGCTATGGCTACACCTTC. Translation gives CASSLNRGYGYTF.

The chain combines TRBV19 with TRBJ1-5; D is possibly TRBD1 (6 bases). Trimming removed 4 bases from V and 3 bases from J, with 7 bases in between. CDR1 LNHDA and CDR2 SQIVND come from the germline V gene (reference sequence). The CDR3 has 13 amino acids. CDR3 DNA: TGTGCCAGTAGTAGGGGGCCCAATCAGCCCCAGCATTTT. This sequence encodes CASSRGPNQPQHF. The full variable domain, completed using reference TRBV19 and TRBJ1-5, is DGGITQSPKYLFRKEGQNVTLSCEQNLNHDAMYWYRQDPGQGLRLIYYSQIVNDFQKGDIAEGYSVSREKKESFPLTVTSAQKNPTAFYLCASSRGPNQPQHFGDGTRLSIL.